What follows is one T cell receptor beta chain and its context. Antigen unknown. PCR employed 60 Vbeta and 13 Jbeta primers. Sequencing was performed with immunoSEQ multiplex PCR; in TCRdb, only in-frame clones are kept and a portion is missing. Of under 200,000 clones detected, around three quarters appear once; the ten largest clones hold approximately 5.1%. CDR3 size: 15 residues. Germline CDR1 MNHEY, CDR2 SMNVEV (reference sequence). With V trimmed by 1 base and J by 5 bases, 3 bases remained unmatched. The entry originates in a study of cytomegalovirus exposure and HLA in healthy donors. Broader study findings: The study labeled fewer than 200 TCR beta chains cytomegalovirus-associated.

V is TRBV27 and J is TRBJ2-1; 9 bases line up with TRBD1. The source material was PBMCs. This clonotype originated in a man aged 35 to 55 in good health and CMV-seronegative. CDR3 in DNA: TGTGCCAGCAGTTTATGGGACAGGGTCCACAATGAGCAGTTCTTC. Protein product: CASSLWDRVHNEQFF.